The sequence of this T cell receptor beta chain was determined in a study of blood T cell repertoires in COVID-19. J lost 5 bases, V lost 3 bases, and 5 bases had no gene match. In germline, CDR1 is MNHEY, CDR2 SMNVEV (reference sequence). This CDR3 has 15 residues. Adults between about 18 and 89 years of age took part from 20 to 25 US areas. Libraries were prepared by immunoSEQ multiplex PCR; TCRdb keeps only in-frame clonotypes and omits some of them. The table lists 250,000 to 300,000 clones, 75% to 90% of them singletons. This TCR was recovered from a woman in her forties or fifties who had recovered from COVID-19. Sequencing was carried out using PBMCs or T cells enriched from blood (not recorded which). The J gene is TRBJ1-5, the V gene TRBV27, with 9 bases aligning to TRBD1. The DNA of the CDR3 is TGTGCCAGCAGTTTCTCCTGGACAGGGGATCAGCCCCAGCATTTT. This codes for CASSFSWTGDQPQHF.